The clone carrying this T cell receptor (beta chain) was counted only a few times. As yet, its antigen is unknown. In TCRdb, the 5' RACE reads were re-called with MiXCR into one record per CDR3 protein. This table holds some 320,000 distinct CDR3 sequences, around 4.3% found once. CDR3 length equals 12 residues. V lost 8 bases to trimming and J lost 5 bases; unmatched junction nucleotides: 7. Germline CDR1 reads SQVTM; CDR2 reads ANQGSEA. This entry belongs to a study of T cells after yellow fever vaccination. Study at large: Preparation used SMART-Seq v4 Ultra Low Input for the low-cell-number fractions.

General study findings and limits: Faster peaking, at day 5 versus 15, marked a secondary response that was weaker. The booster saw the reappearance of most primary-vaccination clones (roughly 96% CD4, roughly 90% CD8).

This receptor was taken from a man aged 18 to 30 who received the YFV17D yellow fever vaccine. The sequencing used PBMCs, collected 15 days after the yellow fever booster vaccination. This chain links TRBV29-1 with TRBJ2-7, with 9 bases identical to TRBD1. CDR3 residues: CSITGGGDEQYF. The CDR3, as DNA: TGCAGCATTACAGGGGGCGGCGACGAGCAGTACTTC.